This T cell receptor (beta chain) was documented in a study of human T cells and chemical hapten exposure. Study in general: Patch testing was performed with 0.01% DPC on the upper back, with reading at 6 days.

This clonotype has just a few counts. During construction of the library, unique molecular identifiers were attached to individual cDNA molecules for quantitative, reproducible TCR counting. MiXCR was run by TCRdb on the RACE reads, yielding one entry per CDR3 protein. There are 100,000 or so distinct CDR3 sequences in the sample; 30% to 35% occur only once, and roughly 2.5% lies in the top ten. Between the trimmed V and J ends, which lost 1 base and 2 bases, there was a span of 16 bases. This CDR3 spans 16 amino acids. Germline V lookup: CDR1 DFQATT, CDR2 SNEGSKA (reference sequence). This sample's time point: patch test 3, about 24 weeks after DPC sensitization. Treatment denoted: therapeutic diphenylcyclopropenone sensitization with weekly scalp DPC.

The sequence was collected from a man aged 40-49 years with alopecia areata. Some clones in this sample may be carry-over from other donors' samples. This chain uses TRBV20-1 with TRBJ2-3; D might be TRBD1 (5 bases). The sample in question was whole blood, obtained in connection with sensitization to the hapten diphenylcyclopropenone (DPC). CDR3 region: CSARGGAGAPTDTQYF. Written as DNA, the CDR3 is TGCAGTGCTAGAGGCGGTGCTGGGGCCCCCACAGATACGCAGTATTTT.